Sequencing of this T cell receptor (beta chain) was carried out in a study of CD8+ T cells in alopecia areata listed by TCRdb under 2018. As for the study more broadly: Treated patients were enrolled in an open-label pilot trial of oral tofacitinib at 5 to 10 mg twice daily for moderate-to-severe alopecia areata. Patients stayed on tofacitinib for 6 to 18 months and then had 6 months of follow-up off drug so that delayed response and recurrence could be assessed. For the treated patients, the SALT score, which quantifies what percentage of scalp surface area is affected, served as the measure of disease severity. In both human patients and the C3H/HeJ mouse model, the study applied high-throughput TCRbeta sequencing to look at T cell clonal expansion in alopecia areata. Scalp tissue and sorted CD4+ and CD8+ peripheral blood T cells from patchy and totalis/universalis alopecia areata patients and from healthy controls were covered by human TCRbeta sequencing. Biopsies were taken from tofacitinib-treated patients at baseline and at 4 and 24 weeks of treatment, and a later scalp biopsy was taken in several of the tofacitinib-treated patients. Scalp clonality was compared across normal scalp (n=4), patchy alopecia areata scalp (n=8), and alopecia totalis/universalis scalp (n=8). The RNA source kit depended on sample type: the PAXgene miRNA kit for fixed scalp, the miRNeasy kit for PBMCs, and the RNeasy kit for mouse skin. TCRbeta CDR3 regions were amplified by immunoSEQ multiplex PCR using 35 Vbeta forward and 13 Jbeta reverse primers. The paper as a whole reports these results and caveats: Unlike mouse skin, which is dominated by gammadelta T cells, normal human skin has resident alphabeta T cells that are also sequenced, and this complicates analysis of the scalp TCR repertoire. TCR sequences shared between patients were less clear than in mice, possibly partly because of HLA diversity in the patient population. During tofacitinib treatment, many expanded lesional clones stuck around in both scalp and blood, and this persistence may partly explain why relapse happens after treatment is stopped. Tofacitinib significantly decreased scalp clonality and the number of expanded CD8+ clones among the top 100 scalp clones. Compared with normal scalp, lesional scalp had higher clonality and more expanded CD8+ clones, particularly in alopecia totalis/universalis, a pattern that suggests antigenic drive. Because the treated cohort was small and had only one nonresponder, larger studies are needed to examine links between baseline CD8+ expansion and response.

Notes on this clone: The antigen it recognizes is unknown. Base quality data are lacking; no much larger clone is found one base away.

Libraries were prepared through the immunoSEQ multiplex PCR assay. To provide template for TCR sequencing, every sample had RNA extracted and reverse transcribed into cDNA. First-strand cDNA was synthesized using SuperScript III with a 2:1 mix of oligo-dT and random hexamers. Amplification bias was assessed with a synthetic immune receptor repertoire, and residual bias was removed computationally. For the original study's pipeline: Raw reads were preprocessed to remove errors, and CDR3 was defined according to IMGT conventions as the region from the conserved cysteine to phenylalanine. Clonality was computed as 1 minus the Shannon entropy, with the entropy normalized by log2 of the number of productive unique TCRs. Whether each scalp clone was CD4 or CD8 was inferred by checking scalp TCRbeta sequences against the CD4 and CD8 repertoires from sorted blood. The clones in this table, taken by TCRdb from immuneACCESS, are in-frame only. Not every clone is retained; where verified, under half of the shortfall comes from an unresolved V gene, and the cause of the rest is unknown. V, J and clone size reflect that table, while D and trimming were determined from the DNA. For this sample the table gives around 4,200 clones, of which over 65% were detected only once. The top ten hold under 10% of the sample.

Per the germline V gene, SGHDN is the CDR1 and FVKESK is the CDR2. There are 14 amino acids in the CDR3, from cysteine to phenylalanine inclusive. Only the CDR3 DNA is retained, 42 bases long and in frame from the first base. V sheds 4 bases and J sheds 2 bases, leaving 12 bases between their ends. The time point label here, explained by the study, means: 20 to 30 weeks on oral tofacitinib. The intended sense of this specimen's treatment or condition label: oral pan-JAK inhibitor, 5-10 mg twice daily. Lesional scalp punch biopsies and peripheral blood were obtained from alopecia areata patients. Human scalp biopsies were fixed immediately in PAXgene tissue containers.

This receptor was taken from a human donor with alopecia areata. The rearranged segments are TRBV14 and TRBJ2-7; a tentative D call is TRBD2 (6 bases match). The specimen was skin, collected at week 24, from a patient treated with tofacitinib. The nucleotide sequence is given as TGTGCCAGCAGCCGAGCGGGCGGAACCTACGAGCAGTACTTC. Its product reads: CASSRAGGTYEQYF.